Below, 22 T cell receptor beta chains from the same sample are listed, as sequenced in a study of cytomegalovirus exposure and HLA in healthy donors. Vbeta (60) and Jbeta (13) primers were used in the PCR. The data were produced by immunoSEQ multiplex PCR, yet TCRdb's version contains in-frame clones alone and is incomplete. The table shows approximately 110,000 clones, with about 70% occurring only once. The material sequenced was PBMCs. These receptors came from a woman in her 30s in good health and CMV-seronegative.

The chain uses TRBV27 and TRBJ1-1, with TRBD1 matching over 9 bases. The length of the CDR3 is 14 residues. The V gene's germline CDR1 is MNHEY and CDR2 SMNVEV (reference sequence). Unmatched junction bases numbered 6, after V lost 5 bases and J lost 5 bases. CDR3 sequence: CASSVTGGTTEAFF. Here the CDR3 DNA reads TGTGCCAGCAGTGTGACAGGGGGTACGACTGAAGCTTTCTTT.

The V and J genes are TRBV30 and TRBJ2-2, with 7 positions matching TRBD2. V lost 5 bases and J lost 7; bases outside the gene matches: 10. Per germline, CDR1 GTSNPN and CDR2 SVGIG (reference sequence). This CDR3 has 14 residues. The CDR3 sequence is CAWGGGALSGELFF. In DNA, the CDR3 is TGTGCCTGGGGGGGAGGGGCGTTAAGCGGGGAGCTGTTTTTT.

This clone was seen only once. This same CDR3 is encoded by further DNA sequences in the sample. The chain carries TRBV7-9 and TRBJ1-2, with 7 bases that match TRBD1. The trim removed 1 base at V and 4 bases at J, leaving 0 bases unmatched. Germline V lookup: CDR1 SEHNR, CDR2 FQNEAQ (reference sequence). There are 13 residues in the CDR3. CDR3: CASSLGQGYGYTF. CDR3 nucleotide sequence: TGTGCCAGCAGCTTAGGACAGGGCTATGGCTACACCTTC.

V is TRBV18 and J is TRBJ1-1, with D tentatively TRBD1 (5 bases). CDR1 and CDR2 from the germline V gene are KGHSH and LQKENI. Trimming took 3 bases from V and 1 from J, leaving 12 bases between them. The CDR3 spans 15 residues. The CDR3 coding sequence is TGTGCCAGCTCACCTTCTGGGACTTCGAACACTGAAGCTTTCTTT. This gives the protein CASSPSGTSNTEAFF.

The J gene is TRBJ1-4, the V gene TRBV7-9, with D uncertain. CDR1 is SEHNR and CDR2 is FQNEAQ in the germline V gene (reference sequence). Trimming stripped 0 bases from V and 0 bases from J, with 8 bases between. The length of the CDR3 is 16 residues. The CDR3 region is CASSLARQATNEKLFF. CDR3 sequence (DNA): TGTGCCAGCAGCTTAGCCCGGCAGGCAACTAATGAAAAACTGTTTTTT.

The chain links TRBV7-9 to TRBJ1-6; D is perhaps TRBD1 (5 bases). Germline lookup yields CDR1 SEHNR and CDR2 FQNEAQ (reference sequence). Trimming removed 5 bases from V and 10 bases from J, with 12 bases in between. The CDR3 has 13 residues. For the CDR3, the DNA is TGTGCCAGCAGCCTGGGGGAGGGCTCACCCCTCCACTTT. Its protein product is CASSLGEGSPLHF.

This chain connects TRBV19 to TRBJ1-1; tentatively, D is TRBD1 (6 bases). Trimming stripped 5 bases from V and 8 bases from J, with 15 bases between. This CDR3 has 13 residues. The germline gives CDR1 LNHDA, CDR2 SQIVND (reference sequence). The CDR3 region is CASSSDSLREAFF. The CDR3 DNA reads as TGTGCCAGTAGTTCGGACAGCCTGAGAGAAGCTTTCTTT.

There are a few counts of this clone. J is TRBJ2-7 and V is TRBV5-6; 8 positions agree with TRBD1. The V segment lost 4 bases and the J segment 3 bases; nucleotides outside the gene matches: 6. The CDR3 contains 14 residues. Germline CDR1 SGHDT, CDR2 YYEEEE. For the CDR3, the DNA is TGTGCCAGCAGCACGGAACAGGGGGTCTACGAGCAGTACTTC. Residues: CASSTEQGVYEQYF.

This chain joins TRBV29-1 and TRBJ1-4, with D perhaps TRBD1 (5 bases). The ends were cut back, 7 bases at V and 0 bases at J, with 27 bases in the middle. Germline assignment: CDR1 SQVTM and CDR2 ANQGSEA. This CDR3 comprises 19 residues. Here the CDR3 DNA reads TGCAGCGCCCGCGTTCGCGGACAAGGGATATTTGCAACTAATGAAAAACTGTTTTTT. Protein product: CSARVRGQGIFATNEKLFF.

The chain has TRBV2 and TRBJ2-7; D is possibly TRBD1 (5 bases). The V and J ends lost 6 bases and 0 bases respectively, with 15 bases between them. The V gene's germline CDR1 is SNHLY and CDR2 FYNNEI. This CDR3 has 15 residues. The CDR3 coding sequence is TGTGCCAGCAGCGGGCAGGGTGGGGACTCCTACGAGCAGTACTTC. It translates to CASSGQGGDSYEQYF.

The CDR3 region is CASSVLNGGETQYF. CDR3 bases: TGTGCCAGCAGCGTCCTCAATGGCGGGGAGACCCAGTACTTC. The rearrangement links TRBV7-8 to TRBJ2-5, with D perhaps TRBD2 (5 bases). Deletions cut 5 bases from V and 5 bases from J, with 15 bases between. The CDR3 consists of 14 residues. Germline CDR1 is SGHVS and CDR2 is FQNEAQ.

This chain uses TRBV2 with TRBJ2-7, with unresolved D. CDR1 and CDR2 (germline): SNHLY, FYNNEI. Trimming pared 2 bases from V and 6 bases from J, leaving 8 bases between. The CDR3 is 12 amino acids. CDR3 bases: TGTGCCAGCAGTGAATCTAGAGGCGAGCAGTACTTC. The encoded protein is CASSESRGEQYF.

V is TRBV7-9 and J is TRBJ1-2; TRBD1 matches 7 bases. The germline CDR1 and CDR2 sequences are SEHNR and FQNEAQ (reference sequence). This CDR3 is built from 15 residues. The V and J ends lost 5 bases and 7 bases, in that order; junction bases with no gene match: 13. The CDR3 coding sequence is TGTGCCAGCAGCCAACCCGGGACAGAATCGGCTGGCTACACCTTC. Translated, it gives CASSQPGTESAGYTF.

V and J are TRBV18 and TRBJ2-1; D is possibly TRBD2 (6 bases). Per the germline V gene, CDR1 is KGHSH and CDR2 is LQKENI. The CDR3 has 13 amino acids. Trimming shortened V by 6 bases and J by 10 bases, and 16 bases separated the two germline ends. For the CDR3, the DNA is TGTGCCAGCTCCTCAGGCGGGGCAGGAGAGCAGTTCTTC. It codes for CASSSGGAGEQFF.

Of note for this clone: Other DNA sequences of this sample code for an identical CDR3. J is TRBJ1-1 and V is TRBV7-2; TRBD1 agrees at 8 bases. Germline CDR1 reads SGHTA; CDR2 reads FQGNSA. The CDR3 contains 13 residues. V was clipped by 4 bases and J by 3 bases; unmatched bases: 1. The CDR3 loop is CASSSQGDTEAFF. Written as DNA, the CDR3 is TGTGCCAGCAGCTCACAGGGGGACACTGAAGCTTTCTTT. Full variable domain (missing parts from reference TRBV7-2 and TRBJ1-1): GAGVSQSPSNKVTEKGKDVELRCDPISGHTALYWYRQSLGQGLEFLIYFQGNSAPDKSGLPSDRFSAERTGGSVSTLTIQRTQQEDSAVYLCASSSQGDTEAFFGQGTRLTVV.

This sequence joins TRBV4-3 and TRBJ1-1; 7 bases fit TRBD1. Germline V gene data show CDR1 as LGHNA and CDR2 as YSLEER. Trimming removed 3 bases from V and 4 bases from J; junction bases left unmatched: 5. The CDR3 extends over 14 amino acids. The CDR3 sequence: CASSHETGSTEAFF. CDR3 DNA: TGCGCCAGCAGCCACGAGACAGGGTCCACTGAAGCTTTCTTT.

V and J are TRBV9 and TRBJ2-1, with 8 bases matching TRBD1. The V gene's germline CDR1 is SGDLS and CDR2 YYNGEE. The junction had 4 bases not matched to a gene; V was cut back by 4 bases and J by 4 bases. The CDR3 loop spans 14 amino acids. This chain's CDR3 is CASSRTGMYNEQFF. CDR3 DNA: TGTGCCAGCAGCAGGACAGGGATGTACAATGAGCAGTTCTTC.

A single count supports this clone. J is TRBJ2-3 and V is TRBV5-4, with TRBD2 matching over 9 bases. V shed 2 bases, J shed 1 base, and the junction held 5 bases outside the gene matches. Germline CDR1 is SGHNT and CDR2 is YYREEE (reference sequence). The CDR3 runs to 16 residues. CDR3 region: CASSFLKREGTDTQYF. The CDR3, as DNA: TGTGCCAGCAGCTTTCTCAAGCGGGAGGGCACAGATACGCAGTATTTT.

The V and J genes are TRBV28 and TRBJ2-7; 8 nucleotides agree with TRBD1. The CDR3 is 12 residues long. Germline lookup yields CDR1 MDHEN and CDR2 SYDVKM. CDR3 DNA: TGTGTCTCCGGGACAGGACACTACGAGCAGTACTTC. Translated: CVSGTGHYEQYF.

This rearrangement joins TRBV4-3 to TRBJ1-1; D may be TRBD1 (5 bases). V dropped 1 base and J dropped 5 bases, with 14 bases sitting between them. CDR3 length: 15 residues. Germline CDR1 is LGHNA and CDR2 is YSLEER. The CDR3, as DNA: TGCGCCAGCAGCCAAGGAATAGCAGGGTGGACTGAAGCTTTCTTT. Its translation: CASSQGIAGWTEAFF.

This clone turned up a few times. This sequence joins TRBV11-3 and TRBJ2-7; D is perhaps TRBD2 (6 bases). Germline assignment: CDR1 SGHNT and CDR2 YENEEA. CDR3 length: 15 amino acids. V dropped 2 bases and J dropped 1 base, with 12 bases sitting between them. For the CDR3, the DNA is TGTGCCAGCAGCTTAAGGAGGGAAAGTTCCTACGAGCAGTACTTC. The encoded protein is CASSLRRESSYEQYF. Variable domain in full (rest from reference TRBV11-3 and TRBJ2-7): EAGVVQSPRYKIIEKKQPVAFWCNPISGHNTLYWYLQNLGQGPELLIRYENEEAVDDSQLPKDRFSAERLKGVDSTLKIQPAELGDSAVYLCASSLRRESSYEQYFGPGTRLTVT.

The chain uses TRBV7-2 and TRBJ1-2, with D possibly matching TRBD1 (6 bases). V dropped 5 bases and J dropped 4 bases, with 14 bases sitting between them. Per germline, CDR1 SGHTA and CDR2 FQGNSA. This CDR3 comprises 14 residues. The CDR3 DNA reads as TGTGCCAGCAGCCTACAGGGATTTAGCTATGGCTACACCTTC. Its protein product is CASSLQGFSYGYTF.